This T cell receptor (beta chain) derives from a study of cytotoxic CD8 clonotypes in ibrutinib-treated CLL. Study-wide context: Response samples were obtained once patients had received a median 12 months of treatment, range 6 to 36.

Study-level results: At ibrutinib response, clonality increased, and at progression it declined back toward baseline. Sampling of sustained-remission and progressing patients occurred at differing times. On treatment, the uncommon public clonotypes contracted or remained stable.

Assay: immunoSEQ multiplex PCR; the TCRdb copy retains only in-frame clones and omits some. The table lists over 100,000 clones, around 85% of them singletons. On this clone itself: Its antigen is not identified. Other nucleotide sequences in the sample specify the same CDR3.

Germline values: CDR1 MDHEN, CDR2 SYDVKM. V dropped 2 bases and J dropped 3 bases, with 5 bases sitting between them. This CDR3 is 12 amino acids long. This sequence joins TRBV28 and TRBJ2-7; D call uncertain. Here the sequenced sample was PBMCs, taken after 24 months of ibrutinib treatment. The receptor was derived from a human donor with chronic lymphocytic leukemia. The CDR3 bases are TGTGCCAGCAGTTTACACGGCTACGAGCAGTACTTC. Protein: CASSLHGYEQYF.